The clone carrying this T cell receptor (beta chain) was counted between two and nine times. The antigen is not known. These data are taken from a study of shared clonotypes between healthy human individuals. Germline CDR1 is SGHRS and CDR2 is YFSETQ. V gave up 2 bases and J gave up 5 bases, with 20 bases separating them. This CDR3 comprises 17 residues. Regarding the study as a whole: Rarefaction showed sorted-subset sequencing was incomplete despite large depth.

The assay was carried out at the deep level. Genomic DNA of every subset was divided equally among multiple immunoSEQ plates. The method was immunoSEQ multiplex PCR; TCRdb's version includes in-frame clones alone and lacks a portion of them. The data hold 950,000 to 1,100,000 clones, with 70% to 80% observed a single time. The sequenced sample was memory CD4+ T cells from PBMCs. Indicated subset: CD45RA-negative fraction. This receptor was taken from a man younger than 30 in good health. Some clones in this sample may be carry-over from other donors' samples. The rearrangement joins TRBV5-1 to TRBJ2-1, with D perhaps given as TRBD1 or TRBD2 (5 bases each). The CDR3 here is CASSFRGAQRGNNEQFF. CDR3 DNA sequence: TGCGCCAGCAGCTTCCGGGGCGCCCAGCGCGGCAACAATGAGCAGTTCTTC.